Following are 8 T cell receptor beta chains from one sample sequenced in a study of OX40 agonist ivuxolimab in advanced cancers. Library preparation was by the immunoSEQ multiplex PCR assay. The source is immuneACCESS, and TCRdb retained only in-frame sequences with V and J called. Part of the clones is not carried over; for the studies checked, unresolved V genes explain less than half of this, and the remainder is unexplained. This sample lists roughly 80,000 clones; about 89% were detected once. The ten largest clonotypes hold roughly 0.79% of the sample. This sample comprised CD4+ or CD8+ T cells sorted from blood, obtained in a trial of the OX40 agonist ivuxolimab. The receptors derive from an adult with an advanced solid tumor such as melanoma, head and neck, liver or kidney cancer.

The chain combines TRBV7-6 with TRBJ2-1; D not resolved. Germline values: CDR1 SGHVS, CDR2 FNYEAQ. The V end lost 1 base, the J end lost 0 bases, and 7 bases lay between the germline ends. The CDR3 has 15 amino acids. In nucleotides, the CDR3 is TGTGCCAGCAGCTTAGGGATAAGCTCCTACAATGAGCAGTTCTTC. This gives the protein CASSLGISSYNEQFF.

The chain is built from TRBV10-3 and TRBJ2-6; TRBD1 matches at 9 bases. This CDR3 region has 15 residues. Germline-derived CDR1 and CDR2 are ENHRY and SYGVKD. V dropped 4 bases and J dropped 3; count of bases not matched to a gene: 1. The CDR3 coding sequence is TGTGCCATCAGTGGGACAGGGGTTGGGGCCAACGTCCTGACTTTC. Translated, it gives CAISGTGVGANVLTF.

The chain employs TRBV28 and TRBJ1-3; no reliable D call. CDR3 length equals 12 residues. Germline CDR1 reads MDHEN; CDR2 reads SYDVKM. V shed 6 bases and J shed 4 bases, with 7 bases lying between them. CDR3 in DNA: TGTGCCAGCAGGGGATCCGGAAACACCATATATTTT. This sequence encodes CASRGSGNTIYF. Combining the CDR3 with reference TRBV28 and TRBJ1-3 gives the whole variable domain DVKVTQSSRYLVKRTGEKVFLECVQDMDHENMFWYRQDPGLGLRLIYFSYDVKMKEKGDIPEGYSVSREKKERFSLILESASTNQTSMYLCASRGSGNTIYFGEGSWLTVV.

The V and J genes are TRBV11-2 and TRBJ2-5; D is perhaps TRBD1 or TRBD2 (6 bases each). The V gene's germline CDR1 is SGHAT and CDR2 FQNNGV. This CDR3 comprises 12 residues. V dropped 6 bases and J dropped 5 bases, with 10 bases sitting between them. CDR3 sequence: CASRGAGETQYF. For the CDR3, the DNA is TGTGCCAGCAGGGGGGCGGGGGAGACCCAGTACTTC.

The rearrangement uses TRBV9 and TRBJ2-6; D assignment may be TRBD1 or TRBD2 (6 bases each). The CDR3 covers 16 residues. Trimming removed 3 bases at V and 2 bases at J, with 12 bases between. Germline CDR1 reads SGDLS; CDR2 reads YYNGEE. In nucleotides, the CDR3 is TGTGCCAGCAGCGCCCGAGGGGGGCCTGGGGCCAACGTCCTGACTTTC. Translation gives CASSARGGPGANVLTF.

CDR3 nucleotides: TGTGCCAGCAGCTTCCCGGGACAGGGGGGGAACTATGGCTACACCTTC. Its protein is CASSFPGQGGNYGYTF. The chain is built from TRBV7-2 and TRBJ1-2; 11 nucleotides match TRBD1. Germline CDR1 reads SGHTA; CDR2 reads FQGNSA. V trimming: 3 bases; J trimming: 2 bases; junction bases outside the gene matches: 5. This CDR3 region has 16 residues.

This chain joins TRBV28 and TRBJ2-3; D is unresolved. From germline, CDR1 is MDHEN and CDR2 SYDVKM. The CDR3 loop spans 16 amino acids. V lost 5 bases to trimming and J lost 8 bases, with 23 bases between them. The CDR3 sequence: CASSQTPAGQVGTQYF. CDR3 bases: TGTGCCAGCAGTCAAACCCCAGCCGGTCAGGTCGGTACGCAGTATTTT.

The J gene is TRBJ2-2, the V gene TRBV19; no definite D call. This CDR3 comprises 14 residues. Deletions cut 5 bases from V and 7 bases from J, with 14 bases between. CDR1 and CDR2 from the germline V gene are LNHDA and SQIVND (reference sequence). The DNA for the CDR3 is TGTGCCAGTAGTCCCAACTATGGGGACGGGGAGCTGTTTTTT. Translated, it gives CASSPNYGDGELFF.